These 3 T cell receptor beta chains originate from one sample sequenced in a study of response to subunit inactivated influenza vaccine. TCRdb independently ran MiXCR on the RT-PCR reads; one entry per CDR3 protein. The sample comprises around 530,000 distinct CDR3 sequences, 15% to 20% of which are singletons, and over 2.5% rests with the top ten. The sequencing used CD4+ T cells sorted from PBMCs, collected roughly 24 months after vaccination. These receptors originate from a man between 50 and 75 years old who received an inactivated influenza vaccine.

There are a few counts of this clonotype. This chain joins TRBV18 and TRBJ1-4, with D unresolved. In germline, CDR1 is KGHSH, CDR2 LQKENI. Trimming shortened V by 5 bases and J by 3 bases, and 7 bases separated the two germline ends. CDR3 length: 13 amino acids. CDR3 sequence: CASSGMANEKLFF. In DNA, the CDR3 is TGTGCCAGCTCAGGGATGGCTAATGAAAAACTGTTTTTT.

The chain has TRBV4-3 and TRBJ1-2, with a possible D match to TRBD1 (5 bases). The CDR3 runs to 16 residues. Germline V gene lookup returns CDR1 LGHNA and CDR2 YSLEER. The V and J ends lost 0 bases and 4 bases respectively, with 15 bases between them. The CDR3 DNA reads TGCGCCAGCAGCCAAGATCGGAGGGGAGGGCCCTATGGCTACACCTTC. Translating gives CASSQDRRGGPYGYTF.

The chain joins TRBV10-3 to TRBJ2-7; 9 bases align to TRBD1. After removal of 6 bases from V and 3 bases from J, the junction contained 6 bases not matched to a gene. The CDR3 runs to 14 residues. Germline-derived CDR1 and CDR2 are ENHRY and SYGVKD. CDR3 loop: CAIRDRGTLYEQYF. CDR3 sequence (DNA): TGTGCCATCAGAGACAGGGGGACCCTCTACGAGCAGTACTTC.